Detailed here is one T cell receptor beta chain. The sample belongs to a study of blood T cell repertoires in COVID-19. Study overall: The origin of the acute and convalescent COVID-19 samples was the United States, Italy and Spain. Sources were T cells, B-cell-depleted T cells, or PBMCs; the material itself was cDNA or gDNA.

The CDR3 is 13 amino acids. V was pared by 6 bases and J by 5 bases, with 7 bases of the junction left unmatched. From germline, CDR1 is SGHRS and CDR2 YFSETQ. In the original workflow: For nucleated cells, counts were estimated from reference gene primer amplification. The method was immunoSEQ multiplex PCR; TCRdb's version includes in-frame clones alone and lacks a portion of them. V and J calls and clone size are copied from that table; D and trimming were computed from the DNA. The sample includes tens of thousands of clones, 80% to 90% of them seen just once. What was sequenced was peripheral blood. This sequence was found in a man aged 50-60 years with acute or convalescent COVID-19. This chain links TRBV5-1 with TRBJ2-7; TRBD1 agrees at 8 bases. CDR3 region: CASIGQGPNEQYF. For the CDR3, the DNA is TGCGCCAGCATTGGACAGGGCCCCAACGAGCAGTACTTC.